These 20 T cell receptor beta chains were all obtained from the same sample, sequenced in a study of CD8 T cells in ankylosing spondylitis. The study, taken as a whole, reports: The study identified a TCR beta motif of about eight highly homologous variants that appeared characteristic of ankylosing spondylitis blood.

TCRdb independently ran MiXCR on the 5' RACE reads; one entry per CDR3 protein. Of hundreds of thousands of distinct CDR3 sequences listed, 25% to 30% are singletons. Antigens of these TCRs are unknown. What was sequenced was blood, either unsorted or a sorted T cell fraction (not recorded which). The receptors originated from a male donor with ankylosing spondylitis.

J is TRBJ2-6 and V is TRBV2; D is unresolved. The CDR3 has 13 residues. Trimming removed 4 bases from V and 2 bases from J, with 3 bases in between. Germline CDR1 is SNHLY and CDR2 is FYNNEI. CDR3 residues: CASSGAGANVLTF. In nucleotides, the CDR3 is TGTGCCAGCAGTGGGGCTGGGGCCAACGTCCTGACTTTC.

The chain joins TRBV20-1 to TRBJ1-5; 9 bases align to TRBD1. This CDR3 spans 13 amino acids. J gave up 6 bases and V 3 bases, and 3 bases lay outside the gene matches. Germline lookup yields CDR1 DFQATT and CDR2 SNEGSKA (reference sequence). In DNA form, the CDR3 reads TGCAGTGCTAGGGGGGACAGGGTTCAGCCCCAGCATTTT. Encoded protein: CSARGDRVQPQHF.

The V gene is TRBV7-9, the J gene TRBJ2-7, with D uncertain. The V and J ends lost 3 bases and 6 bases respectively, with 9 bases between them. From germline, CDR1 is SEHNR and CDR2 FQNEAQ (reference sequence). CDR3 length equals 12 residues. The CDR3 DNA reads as TGTGCCAGCAGCTTGGATTCGTTCGAGCAGTACTTC. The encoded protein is CASSLDSFEQYF.

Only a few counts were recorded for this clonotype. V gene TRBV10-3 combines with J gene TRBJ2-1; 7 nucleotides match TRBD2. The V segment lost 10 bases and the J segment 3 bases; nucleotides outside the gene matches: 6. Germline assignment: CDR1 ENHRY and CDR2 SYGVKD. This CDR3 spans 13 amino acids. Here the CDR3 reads CATISGNYNEQFF. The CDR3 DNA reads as TGTGCCACCATCAGCGGGAACTACAATGAGCAGTTCTTC.

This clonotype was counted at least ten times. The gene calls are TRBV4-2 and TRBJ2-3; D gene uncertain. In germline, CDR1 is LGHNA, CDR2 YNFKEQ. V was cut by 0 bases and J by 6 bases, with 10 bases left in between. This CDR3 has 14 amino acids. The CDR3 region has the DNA TGTGCCAGCAGCCAAGATCGCTCGACGGATACGCAGTATTTT. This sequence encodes CASSQDRSTDTQYF.

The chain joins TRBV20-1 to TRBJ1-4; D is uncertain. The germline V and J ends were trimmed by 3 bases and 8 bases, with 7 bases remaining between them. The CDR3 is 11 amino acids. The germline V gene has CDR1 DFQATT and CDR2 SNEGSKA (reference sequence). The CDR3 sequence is CSASGKEKLFF. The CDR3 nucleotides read TGCAGTGCTAGTGGGAAAGAAAAACTGTTTTTT.

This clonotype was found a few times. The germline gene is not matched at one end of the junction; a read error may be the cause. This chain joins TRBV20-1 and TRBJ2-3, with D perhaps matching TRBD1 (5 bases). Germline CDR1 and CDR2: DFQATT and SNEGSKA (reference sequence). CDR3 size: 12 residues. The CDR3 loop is CSARDSSDTQYF. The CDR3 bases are TGCAGTGCTCGAGACAGCTCCGATACGCAGTATTTT.

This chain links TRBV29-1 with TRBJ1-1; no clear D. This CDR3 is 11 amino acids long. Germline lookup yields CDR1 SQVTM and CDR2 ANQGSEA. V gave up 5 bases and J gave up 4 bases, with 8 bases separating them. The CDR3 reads CSVLVSTEAFF. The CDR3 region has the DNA TGCAGCGTTCTAGTAAGCACTGAAGCTTTCTTT.

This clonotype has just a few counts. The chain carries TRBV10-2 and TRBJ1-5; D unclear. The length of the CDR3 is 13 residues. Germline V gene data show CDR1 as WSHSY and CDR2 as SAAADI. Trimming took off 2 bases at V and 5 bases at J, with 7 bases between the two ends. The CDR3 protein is CASSEMRDQPQHF. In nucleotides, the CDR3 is TGCGCCAGCAGTGAGATGAGGGATCAGCCCCAGCATTTT.

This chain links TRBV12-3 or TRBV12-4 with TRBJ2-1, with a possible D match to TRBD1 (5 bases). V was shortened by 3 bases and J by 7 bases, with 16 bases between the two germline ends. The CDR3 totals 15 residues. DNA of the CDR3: TGTGCCAGCAGTTTTGACGTAGGGGTAAGAAATGAGCAGTTCTTC. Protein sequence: CASSFDVGVRNEQFF.

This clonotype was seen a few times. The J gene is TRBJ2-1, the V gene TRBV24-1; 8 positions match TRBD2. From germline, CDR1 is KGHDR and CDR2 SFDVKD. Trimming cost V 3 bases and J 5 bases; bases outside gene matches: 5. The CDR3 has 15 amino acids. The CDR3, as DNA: TGTGCCACCAGTGATAAAATTAGCGGGAACAATGAGCAGTTCTTC. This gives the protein CATSDKISGNNEQFF.

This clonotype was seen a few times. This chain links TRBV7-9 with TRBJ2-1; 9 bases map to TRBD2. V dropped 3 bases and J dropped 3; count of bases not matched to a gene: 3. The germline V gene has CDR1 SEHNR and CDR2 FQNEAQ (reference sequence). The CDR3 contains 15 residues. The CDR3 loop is CASSFGTSYYNEQFF. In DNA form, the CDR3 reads TGTGCCAGCAGCTTCGGGACTAGCTACTACAATGAGCAGTTCTTC.

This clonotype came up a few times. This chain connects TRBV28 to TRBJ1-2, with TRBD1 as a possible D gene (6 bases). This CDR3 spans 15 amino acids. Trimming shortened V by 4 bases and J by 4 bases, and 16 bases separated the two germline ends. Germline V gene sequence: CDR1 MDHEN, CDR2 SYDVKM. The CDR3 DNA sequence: TGTGCCAGCAGTTCTTCTGGGGGCGCAGGCTATGGCTACACCTTC. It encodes CASSSSGGAGYGYTF.

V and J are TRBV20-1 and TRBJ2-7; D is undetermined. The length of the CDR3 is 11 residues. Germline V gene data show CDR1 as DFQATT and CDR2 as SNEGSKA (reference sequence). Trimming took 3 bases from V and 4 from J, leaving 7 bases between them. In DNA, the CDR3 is TGCAGTGCTAGCAAAGGGTACGAGCAGTACTTC. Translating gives CSASKGYEQYF.

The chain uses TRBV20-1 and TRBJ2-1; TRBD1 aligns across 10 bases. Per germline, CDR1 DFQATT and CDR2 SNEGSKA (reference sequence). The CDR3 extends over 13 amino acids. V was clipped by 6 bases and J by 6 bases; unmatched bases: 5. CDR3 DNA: TGCAGTGCCGGGACAGGGGCAGTCAATGAGCAGTTCTTC. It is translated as CSAGTGAVNEQFF.

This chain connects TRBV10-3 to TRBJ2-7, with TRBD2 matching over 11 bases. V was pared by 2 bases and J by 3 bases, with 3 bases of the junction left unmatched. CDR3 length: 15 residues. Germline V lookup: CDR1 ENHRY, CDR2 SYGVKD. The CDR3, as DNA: TGTGCCATCAGTGAGAGGCTAGCGGGGGGCTACGAGCAGTACGTC. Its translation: CAISERLAGGYEQYV.

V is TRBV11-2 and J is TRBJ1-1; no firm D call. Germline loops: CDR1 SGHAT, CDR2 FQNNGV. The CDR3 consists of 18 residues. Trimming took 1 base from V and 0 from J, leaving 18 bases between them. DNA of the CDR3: TGTGCCAGCAGCTTAGGAGGTGGAATGTTATTTATGAACACTGAAGCTTTCTTT. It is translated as CASSLGGGMLFMNTEAFF.

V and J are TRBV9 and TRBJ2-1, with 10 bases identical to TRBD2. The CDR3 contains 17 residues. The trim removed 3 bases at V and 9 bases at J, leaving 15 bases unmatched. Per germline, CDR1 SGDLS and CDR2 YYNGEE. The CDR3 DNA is TGTGCCAGCAGCGCCCCGGGGGGGCTAGCGGGAGTGGGTGAGCAGTTCTTC. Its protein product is CASSAPGGLAGVGEQFF.

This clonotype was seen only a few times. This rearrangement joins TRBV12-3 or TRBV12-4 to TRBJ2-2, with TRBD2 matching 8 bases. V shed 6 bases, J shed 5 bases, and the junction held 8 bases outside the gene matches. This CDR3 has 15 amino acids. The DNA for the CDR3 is TGTGCCAGCAGAACAGCGGGAGTGAAGACCGGGGAGCTGTTTTTT. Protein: CASRTAGVKTGELFF.

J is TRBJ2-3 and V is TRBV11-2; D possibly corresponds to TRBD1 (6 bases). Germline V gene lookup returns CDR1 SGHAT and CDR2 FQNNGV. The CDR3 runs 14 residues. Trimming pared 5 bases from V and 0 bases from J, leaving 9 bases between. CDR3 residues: CASSMGHSTDTQYF. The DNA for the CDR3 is TGTGCCAGCAGCATGGGACACAGCACAGATACGCAGTATTTT.